The sequence of this T cell receptor (beta chain) was determined in a study of Tregs in tolerant kidney transplant recipients. Concerning this clone: The antigen remains unidentified.

Profiling relied on immunoSEQ multiplex PCR, and the TCRdb table lists in-frame clones only, not all of them. Of over 50,000 clones listed, approximately 83% are singletons. Study-level results: Activated donor B cell expansion appeared to reveal the most relevant donor-specific TCRbeta repertoire. In tolerant patients, donor-specific Tregs outgrew total Tregs, suggesting antigen-driven expansion.

The origin of this receptor is a human donor who received a combined kidney and bone marrow transplant. This specimen was Tregs from blood, taken before the transplant.

This CDR3 reads CASSPRTGAYGYTF. CDR3 in DNA: TGTGCCAGCAGCCCGCGGACAGGCGCGTATGGCTACACCTTC. The V call is TRBV11-2, the J call TRBJ1-2; TRBD1 matches at 7 bases. Trimming cost V 5 bases and J 5 bases; bases outside gene matches: 8. The CDR3 sequence is 14 residues long. Germline assignment: CDR1 SGHAT and CDR2 FQNNGV.